The 13 T cell receptor beta chains reported below all come from one sample, sequenced in a study of blood T cells in healthy people across ages. Next came a second PCR, run for about 6 to 12 cycles, which used a sample-barcoded 5' primer along with a J-beta primer mix. One entry per CDR3 protein, called by TCRdb with MiXCR from the 5' RACE reads. This repertoire shows some 1.8 million distinct CDR3 sequences, about 39% found once; its top ten account for 20% to 25%. Sample: blood. These receptors came from a human donor in good health.

The chain uses TRBV7-9 and TRBJ1-2; D unresolved. This CDR3 is built from 13 residues. Germline CDR1 is SEHNR and CDR2 is FQNEAQ (reference sequence). The germline V and J ends were trimmed by 6 bases and 8 bases, with 16 bases remaining between them. The DNA of the CDR3 is TGTGCCAGCAGACAACAAGACGAGAGCGGCTACACCTTC. Protein product: CASRQQDESGYTF.

V is TRBV6-5 and J is TRBJ2-2; D gene unclear. Germline CDR1 reads MNHEY; CDR2 reads SVGAGI. Between the trimmed V and J ends, which lost 7 bases and 5 bases, there was a span of 5 bases. This CDR3 has 11 amino acids. CDR3 nucleotides: TGTGCCAGCACCCAAACCGGGGAGCTGTTTTTT. This translates into CASTQTGELFF.

This clonotype came up a few times. This chain uses TRBV29-1 with TRBJ2-1; TRBD1 agrees at 7 bases. CDR1 and CDR2 (germline): SQVTM, ANQGSEA. The trim removed 7 bases at V and 3 bases at J, leaving 0 bases unmatched. The CDR3 has 11 amino acids. This CDR3 is CSDRGYNEQFF. The CDR3 bases are TGCAGCGACAGGGGCTACAATGAGCAGTTCTTC.

This clonotype was picked up a small number of times. Compared with germline, one end of the junction differs, possibly owing to a read error. V is TRBV5-1 and J is TRBJ2-3; D is undetermined. The CDR3 spans 13 residues. From germline, CDR1 is SGHRS and CDR2 YFSETQ. CDR3: CASSQWSAETQYF. Written as DNA, the CDR3 is TGCGCCAGCAGCCAATGGTCGGCAGAGACGCAGTATTTT.

The chain uses TRBV7-2 and TRBJ2-7; 7 bases match TRBD1. Germline V CDR1 and CDR2: SGHTA, FQGNSA. After removal of 1 base from V and 1 base from J, the junction contained 4 bases not matched to a gene. The CDR3 spans 15 residues. The CDR3 nucleotides are TGTGCCAGCAGCTTAGGGGACAGACCTTCCTACGAGCAGTACTTC. Its protein is CASSLGDRPSYEQYF. Full variable domain (outside the CDR3, taken from reference TRBV7-2 and TRBJ2-7): GAGVSQSPSNKVTEKGKDVELRCDPISGHTALYWYRQSLGQGLEFLIYFQGNSAPDKSGLPSDRFSAERTGGSVSTLTIQRTQQEDSAVYLCASSLGDRPSYEQYFGPGTRLTVT.

In its sample, this clonotype was seen many times. In DNA, the CDR3 is TGCGCCAGCAGCCAAGACGGAAGGGACAACAACATTCAGTACTTC. Residues: CASSQDGRDNNIQYF. The chain employs TRBV4-3 and TRBJ2-4; D might be TRBD1 (6 bases). CDR1 LGHNA and CDR2 YSLEER come from the germline V gene. The CDR3 extends over 15 amino acids. V lost 0 bases and J 7 bases, leaving 13 bases between the germline ends.

In this sample, this clonotype turned up a few times. This chain connects TRBV7-9 to TRBJ1-2; TRBD1 aligns across 11 bases. V dropped 4 bases and J dropped 8; count of bases not matched to a gene: 6. The germline V gene encodes CDR1 SEHNR and CDR2 FQNEAQ (reference sequence). The CDR3 runs to 14 residues. The CDR3 loop reads CASSSAGTGGGYTF. CDR3 DNA: TGTGCCAGCAGCTCCGCCGGGACAGGGGGAGGCTACACCTTC.

The DNA for the CDR3 is TGTGCCAGCAGACTCCAGGGGAACTTTGAGAATGAGCAGTTCTTC. This sequence encodes CASRLQGNFENEQFF. This chain connects TRBV2 to TRBJ2-1, with D perhaps TRBD1 (6 bases). Germline V lookup: CDR1 SNHLY, CDR2 FYNNEI. Trimming shortened V by 6 bases and J by 7 bases, and 19 bases separated the two germline ends. The CDR3 is 15 amino acids.

In this sample, this clonotype turned up a few times. The rearrangement uses TRBV12-3 or TRBV12-4 and TRBJ1-2, with a weak D call TRBD1 (6 bases). The CDR3 has 10 amino acids. This CDR3 reads CSGAPYGYTF. The CDR3 bases are TGTTCAGGGGCCCCCTATGGCTACACCTTC.

The V gene is TRBV27, the J gene TRBJ1-1, with D perhaps matching TRBD1 (5 bases). This CDR3 contains 13 residues. V was trimmed by 3 bases and J by 10 bases, leaving 15 bases between them. Germline V gene data show CDR1 as MNHEY and CDR2 as SMNVEV (reference sequence). CDR3 amino acids: CASSFPAVGRAFF. In DNA, the CDR3 is TGTGCCAGCAGTTTTCCGGCCGTGGGGCGAGCTTTCTTT.

The CDR3 DNA is TGCAGTGCTAGAGATCCGGACAGGGTAGATTCACCCCTCCACTTT. Translation: CSARDPDRVDSPLHF. V usage is TRBV20-1 and J usage is TRBJ1-6; 8 bases are a match to TRBD1. Germline V lookup: CDR1 DFQATT, CDR2 SNEGSKA (reference sequence). The V gene end was trimmed by 0 bases and the J gene end by 8 bases; junction bases not matched to a gene: 6. The CDR3 is made up of 15 amino acids.

This chain links TRBV20-1 with TRBJ2-7; 9 bases map to TRBD1. This CDR3 is built from 17 residues. The V and J ends lost 5 bases and 3 bases, in that order; junction bases with no gene match: 17. In germline, CDR1 is DFQATT, CDR2 SNEGSKA (reference sequence). The CDR3 region is CSASDQSGTGIFYEQYF. DNA for the CDR3: TGCAGTGCTTCAGACCAAAGTGGGACAGGGATATTCTACGAGCAGTACTTC.

There are a few counts of this clonotype. The gene calls are TRBV7-2 and TRBJ1-6; tentative D call: TRBD1 (6 bases). V gave up 3 bases and J gave up 6 bases, with 12 bases separating them. CDR3 length equals 15 residues. Germline CDR1 reads SGHTA; CDR2 reads FQGNSA. The CDR3 here is CASSLDSSPNSPLHF. As DNA, the CDR3 is TGTGCCAGCAGCTTGGACAGCTCACCTAATTCACCCCTCCACTTT.